Below, one T cell receptor (beta chain) is given with its context. PCR employed 60 Vbeta and 13 Jbeta primers. Some clones are missing from TCRdb's copy, which holds only in-frame ones; the method was immunoSEQ multiplex PCR. Of roughly 190,000 clones listed, about four fifths are singletons. CDR1 and CDR2 from the germline V gene are SGHNT and YENEEA. Losses at the gene ends were 5 bases for V and 6 bases for J; bases not matched to a gene: 3. The CDR3 is 13 residues long. The data were taken from a study of cytomegalovirus exposure and HLA in healthy donors. Sequenced: PBMCs. The V and J genes are TRBV11-3 and TRBJ1-1; 10 bases are shared with TRBD1. The receptor's source is a young man in good health and CMV-seronegative. CDR3: CASSGGQGSEAFF. The CDR3 DNA is TGTGCCAGCAGCGGGGGACAGGGGTCTGAAGCTTTCTTT.